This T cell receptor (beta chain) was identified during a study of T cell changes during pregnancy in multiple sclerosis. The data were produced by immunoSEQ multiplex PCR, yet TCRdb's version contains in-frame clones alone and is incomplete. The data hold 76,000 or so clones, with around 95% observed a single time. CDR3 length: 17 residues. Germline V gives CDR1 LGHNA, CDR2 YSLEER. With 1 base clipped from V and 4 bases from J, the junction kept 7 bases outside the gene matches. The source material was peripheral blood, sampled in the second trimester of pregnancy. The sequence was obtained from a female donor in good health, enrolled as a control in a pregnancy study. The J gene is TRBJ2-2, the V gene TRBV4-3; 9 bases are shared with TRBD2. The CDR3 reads CASSQVPSGGTTGELFF. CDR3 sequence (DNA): TGCGCCAGCAGCCAAGTCCCCAGCGGGGGGACCACCGGGGAGCTGTTTTTT.